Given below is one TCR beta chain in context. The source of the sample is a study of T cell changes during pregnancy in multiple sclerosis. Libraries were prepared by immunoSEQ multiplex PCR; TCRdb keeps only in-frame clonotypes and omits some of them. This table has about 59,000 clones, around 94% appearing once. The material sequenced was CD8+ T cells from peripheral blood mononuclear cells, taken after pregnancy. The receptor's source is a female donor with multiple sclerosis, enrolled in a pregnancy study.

CDR3 loop: CASSFSGSVYNEQFF. CDR3 sequence (DNA): TGCGCCAGCAGCTTTAGCGGGAGCGTTTACAATGAGCAGTTCTTC. The chain has TRBV5-1 and TRBJ2-1; TRBD2 agrees at 9 bases. J was trimmed by 4 bases and V by 2 bases; bases with no gene match: 4. The CDR3 length is 15 residues. Germline assignment: CDR1 SGHRS and CDR2 YFSETQ.